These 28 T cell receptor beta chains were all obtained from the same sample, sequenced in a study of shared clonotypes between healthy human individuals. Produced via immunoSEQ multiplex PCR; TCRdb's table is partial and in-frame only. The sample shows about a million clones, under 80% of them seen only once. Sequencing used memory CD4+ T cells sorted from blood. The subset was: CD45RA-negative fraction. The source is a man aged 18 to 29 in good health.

Written as DNA, the CDR3 is TGTGCCAGCAGTTTAGTAGGGGCCAGCTCTGGAAACACCATATATTTT. Translated, it gives CASSLVGASSGNTIYF. The chain recombines TRBV28 with TRBJ1-3; possible D gene TRBD1, 5 bases. The V gene lost 2 bases and the J gene lost 0 bases, with 11 bases spanning the gap. This CDR3 has 16 residues. The germline V gene has CDR1 MDHEN and CDR2 SYDVKM.

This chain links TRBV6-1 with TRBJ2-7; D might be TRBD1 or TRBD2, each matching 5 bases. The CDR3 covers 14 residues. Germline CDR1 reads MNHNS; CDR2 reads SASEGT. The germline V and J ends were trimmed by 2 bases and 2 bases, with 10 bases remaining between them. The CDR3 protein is CASSEIGTAYEQYF. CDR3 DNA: TGTGCCAGCAGTGAAATTGGGACGGCCTACGAGCAGTACTTC.

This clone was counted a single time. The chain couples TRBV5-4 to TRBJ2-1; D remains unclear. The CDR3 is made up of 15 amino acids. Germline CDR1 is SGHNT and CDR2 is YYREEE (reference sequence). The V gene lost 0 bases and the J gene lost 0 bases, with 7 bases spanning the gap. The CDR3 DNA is TGTGCCAGCAGCTTGGTAGCAAGCTCCTACAATGAGCAGTTCTTC. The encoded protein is CASSLVASSYNEQFF.

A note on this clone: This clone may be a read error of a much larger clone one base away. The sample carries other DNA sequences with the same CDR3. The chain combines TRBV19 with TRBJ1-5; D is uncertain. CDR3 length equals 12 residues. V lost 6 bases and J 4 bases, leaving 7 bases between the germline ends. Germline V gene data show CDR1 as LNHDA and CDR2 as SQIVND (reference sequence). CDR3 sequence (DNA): TGTGCCAGTAGGTCGAATAATCAGCCCCAGCATTTT. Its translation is CASRSNNQPQHF.

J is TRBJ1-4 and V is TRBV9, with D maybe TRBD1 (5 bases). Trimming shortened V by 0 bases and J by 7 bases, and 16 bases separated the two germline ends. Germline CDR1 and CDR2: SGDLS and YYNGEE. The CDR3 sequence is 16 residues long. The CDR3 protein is CASSVEPTPRGEKLFF. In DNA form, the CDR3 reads TGTGCCAGCAGCGTAGAACCGACCCCAAGGGGTGAAAAACTGTTTTTT.

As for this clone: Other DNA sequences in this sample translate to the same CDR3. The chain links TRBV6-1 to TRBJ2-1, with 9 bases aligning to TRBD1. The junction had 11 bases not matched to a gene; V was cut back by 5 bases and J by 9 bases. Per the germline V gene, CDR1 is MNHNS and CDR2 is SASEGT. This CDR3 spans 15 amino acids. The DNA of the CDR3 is TGTGCCAGCAGTACGCAGACAGGGGGGTATGGTGAGCAGTTCTTC. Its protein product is CASSTQTGGYGEQFF.

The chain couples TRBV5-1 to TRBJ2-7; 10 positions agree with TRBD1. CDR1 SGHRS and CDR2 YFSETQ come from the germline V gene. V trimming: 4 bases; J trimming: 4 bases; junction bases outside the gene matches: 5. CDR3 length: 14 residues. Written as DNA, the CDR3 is TGCGCCAGCAGCGTGAGACAGGGGGCTTACGAGCAGTACTTC. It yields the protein CASSVRQGAYEQYF.

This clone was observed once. This CDR3 reads CASSIRGDTEAFF. CDR3 coding DNA: TGTGCCAGCAGTATCAGGGGGGACACTGAAGCTTTCTTT. V gene TRBV6-1 combines with J gene TRBJ1-1; 7 nucleotides agree with TRBD1. CDR3 length: 13 residues. Trimming at V came to 5 bases and at J to 3 bases, leaving 3 bases not matched to a gene. The V gene's germline CDR1 is MNHNS and CDR2 SASEGT.

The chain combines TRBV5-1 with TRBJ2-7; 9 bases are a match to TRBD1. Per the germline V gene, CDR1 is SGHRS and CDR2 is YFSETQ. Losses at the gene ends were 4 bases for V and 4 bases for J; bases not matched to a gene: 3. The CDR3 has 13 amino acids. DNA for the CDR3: TGCGCCAGCAGCATAGACAGGGGGTACGAGCAGTACTTC. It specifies CASSIDRGYEQYF.

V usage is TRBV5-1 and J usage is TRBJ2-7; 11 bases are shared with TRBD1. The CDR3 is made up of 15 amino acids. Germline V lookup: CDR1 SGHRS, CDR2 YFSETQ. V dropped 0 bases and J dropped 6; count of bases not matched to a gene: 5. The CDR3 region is CASSLDGQGASEQYF. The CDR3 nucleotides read TGCGCCAGCAGCTTGGACGGACAGGGGGCCTCCGAGCAGTACTTC.

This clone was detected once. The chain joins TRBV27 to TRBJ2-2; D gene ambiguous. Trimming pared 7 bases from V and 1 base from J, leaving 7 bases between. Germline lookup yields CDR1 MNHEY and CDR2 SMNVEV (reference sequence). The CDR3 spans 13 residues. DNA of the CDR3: TGTGCCAGCAAGGCGTTGAACACCGGGGAGCTGTTTTTT. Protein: CASKALNTGELFF.

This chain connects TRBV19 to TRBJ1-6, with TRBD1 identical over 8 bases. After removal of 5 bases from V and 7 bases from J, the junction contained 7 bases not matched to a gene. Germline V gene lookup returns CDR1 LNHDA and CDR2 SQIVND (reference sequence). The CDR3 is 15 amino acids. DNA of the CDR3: TGTGCCAGTAGTCCAATAGGACAGGGCAATTCACCCCTCCACTTT. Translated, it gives CASSPIGQGNSPLHF.

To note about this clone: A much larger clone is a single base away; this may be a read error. The CDR3 DNA follows: TGTGTCAGCAGTCCGCACTCCTACGAGCAGTACTTC. It is translated as CVSSPHSYEQYF. The chain carries TRBV6-6 and TRBJ2-7; D is unresolved. The length of the CDR3 is 12 residues. CDR1 is MNHNY, CDR2 SVGAGI, per germline (reference sequence).

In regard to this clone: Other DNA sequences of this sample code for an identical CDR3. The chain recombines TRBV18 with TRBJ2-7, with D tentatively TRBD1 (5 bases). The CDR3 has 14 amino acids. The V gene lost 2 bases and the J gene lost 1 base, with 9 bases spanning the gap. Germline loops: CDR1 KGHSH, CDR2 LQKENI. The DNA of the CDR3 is TGTGCCAGCTCACCAGGGGCTGCTTCCTACGAGCAGTACTTC. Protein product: CASSPGAASYEQYF.

The CDR3, as DNA: TGCGCCAGCAGTGAATCGTTAGGGGCCTACAATGAGCAGTTCTTC. Amino acid sequence: CASSESLGAYNEQFF. This chain joins TRBV10-2 and TRBJ2-1; possibly TRBD1 for D (5 bases). The germline V and J ends were trimmed by 3 bases and 2 bases, with 11 bases remaining between them. This CDR3 comprises 15 residues. Germline CDR1 reads WSHSY; CDR2 reads SAAADI.

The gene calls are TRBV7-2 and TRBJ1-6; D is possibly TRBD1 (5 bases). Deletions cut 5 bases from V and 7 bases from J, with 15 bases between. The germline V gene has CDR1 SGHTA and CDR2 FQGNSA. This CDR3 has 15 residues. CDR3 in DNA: TGTGCCAGCAGCCCCCAGGGAGGGGCGAATTCACCCCTCCACTTT. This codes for CASSPQGGANSPLHF.

The CDR3 nucleotides are TGTGCCAGCAAGGCGACAGGGGGCAGATCCTACGAGCAGTACTTC. Amino acids: CASKATGGRSYEQYF. The chain has TRBV6-5 and TRBJ2-7, with 10 bases aligning to TRBD1. J lost 1 base, V lost 7 bases, and 7 bases had no gene match. Germline values: CDR1 MNHEY, CDR2 SVGAGI. The CDR3 sequence is 15 residues long.

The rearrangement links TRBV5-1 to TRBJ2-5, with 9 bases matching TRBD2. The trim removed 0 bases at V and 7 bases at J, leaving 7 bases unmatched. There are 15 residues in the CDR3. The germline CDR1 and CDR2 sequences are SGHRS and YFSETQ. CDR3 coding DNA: TGCGCCAGCAGCTTGGGCGGCGGGGGGGTCACGACCCAGTACTTC. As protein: CASSLGGGGVTTQYF.

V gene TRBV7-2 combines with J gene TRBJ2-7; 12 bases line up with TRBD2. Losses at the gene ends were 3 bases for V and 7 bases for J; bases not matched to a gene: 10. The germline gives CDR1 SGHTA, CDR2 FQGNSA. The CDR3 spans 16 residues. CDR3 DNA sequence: TGTGCCAGCAGCTTTGTACTAGCGGGAGGCGGAGGAGAGCAGTACTTC. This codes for CASSFVLAGGGGEQYF.

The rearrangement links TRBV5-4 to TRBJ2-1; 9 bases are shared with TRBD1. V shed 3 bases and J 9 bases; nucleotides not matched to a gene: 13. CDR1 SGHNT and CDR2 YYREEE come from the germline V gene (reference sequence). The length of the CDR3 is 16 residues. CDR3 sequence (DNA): TGTGCCAGCAGCTCTGGACGACAGGGGGTATGGAGTGAGCAGTTCTTC. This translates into CASSSGRQGVWSEQFF.

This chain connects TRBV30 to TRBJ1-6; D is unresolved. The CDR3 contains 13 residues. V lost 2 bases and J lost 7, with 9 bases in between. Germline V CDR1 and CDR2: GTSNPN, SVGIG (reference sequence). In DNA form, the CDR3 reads TGTGCCTGGAGTAGGCAATCGAATTCACCCCTCCACTTT. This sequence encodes CAWSRQSNSPLHF.

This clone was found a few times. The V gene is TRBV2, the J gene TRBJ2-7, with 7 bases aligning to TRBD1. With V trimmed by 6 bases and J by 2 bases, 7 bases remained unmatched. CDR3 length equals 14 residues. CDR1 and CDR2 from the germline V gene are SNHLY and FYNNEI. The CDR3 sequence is CASRYRTGPYEQYF. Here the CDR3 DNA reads TGTGCCAGCAGGTACCGGACAGGTCCCTACGAGCAGTACTTC.

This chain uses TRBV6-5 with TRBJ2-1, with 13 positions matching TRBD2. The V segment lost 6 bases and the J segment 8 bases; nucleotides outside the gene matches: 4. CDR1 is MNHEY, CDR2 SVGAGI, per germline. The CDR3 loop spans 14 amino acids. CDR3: CASRSGLAGYEQFF. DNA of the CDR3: TGTGCCAGCAGGTCGGGACTAGCGGGATATGAGCAGTTCTTC.

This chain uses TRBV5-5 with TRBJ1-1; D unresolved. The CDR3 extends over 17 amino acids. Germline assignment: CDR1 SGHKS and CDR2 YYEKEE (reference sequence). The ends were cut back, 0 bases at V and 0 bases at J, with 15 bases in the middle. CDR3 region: CASSLALLGQLNTEAFF. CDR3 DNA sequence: TGTGCCAGCAGCTTGGCTCTCCTCGGGCAGCTGAACACTGAAGCTTTCTTT.

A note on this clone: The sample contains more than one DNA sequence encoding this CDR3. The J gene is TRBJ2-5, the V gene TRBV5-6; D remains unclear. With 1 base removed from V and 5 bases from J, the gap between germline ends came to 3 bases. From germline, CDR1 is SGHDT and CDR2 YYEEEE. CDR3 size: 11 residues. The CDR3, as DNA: TGTGCCAGCAGCTTGACTGAGACCCAGTACTTC. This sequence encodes CASSLTETQYF.

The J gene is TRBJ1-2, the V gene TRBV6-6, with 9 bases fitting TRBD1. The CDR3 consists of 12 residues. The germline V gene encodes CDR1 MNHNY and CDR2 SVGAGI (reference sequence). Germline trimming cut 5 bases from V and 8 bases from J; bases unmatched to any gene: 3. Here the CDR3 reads CASSGTGSGYTF. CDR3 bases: TGTGCCAGCAGTGGGACAGGGTCGGGCTACACCTTC.

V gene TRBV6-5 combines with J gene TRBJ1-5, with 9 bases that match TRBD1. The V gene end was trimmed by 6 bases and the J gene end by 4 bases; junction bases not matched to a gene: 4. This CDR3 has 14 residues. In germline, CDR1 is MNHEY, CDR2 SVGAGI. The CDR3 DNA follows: TGTGCCAGCAGATCCGGGACAGGGAATCAGCCCCAGCATTTT. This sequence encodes CASRSGTGNQPQHF.

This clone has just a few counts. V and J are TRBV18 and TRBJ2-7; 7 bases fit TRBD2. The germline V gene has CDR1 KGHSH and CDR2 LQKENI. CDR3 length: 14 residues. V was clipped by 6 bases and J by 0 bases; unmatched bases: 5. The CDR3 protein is CASSRTGGSYEQYF. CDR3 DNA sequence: TGTGCCAGCTCTCGCACGGGGGGCTCCTACGAGCAGTACTTC.